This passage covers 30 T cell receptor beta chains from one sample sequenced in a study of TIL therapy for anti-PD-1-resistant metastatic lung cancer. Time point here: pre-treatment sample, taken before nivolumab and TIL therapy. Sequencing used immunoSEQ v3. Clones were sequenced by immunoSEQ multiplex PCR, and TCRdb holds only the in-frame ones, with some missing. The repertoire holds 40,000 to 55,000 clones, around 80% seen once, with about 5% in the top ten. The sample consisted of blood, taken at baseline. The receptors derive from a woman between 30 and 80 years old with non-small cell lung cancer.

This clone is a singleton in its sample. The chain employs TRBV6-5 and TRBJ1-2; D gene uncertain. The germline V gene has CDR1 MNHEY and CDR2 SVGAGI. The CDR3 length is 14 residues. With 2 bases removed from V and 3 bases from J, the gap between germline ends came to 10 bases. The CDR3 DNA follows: TGTGCCAGCAGTTACAGAAAGGTCGACTATGGCTACACCTTC. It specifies CASSYRKVDYGYTF.

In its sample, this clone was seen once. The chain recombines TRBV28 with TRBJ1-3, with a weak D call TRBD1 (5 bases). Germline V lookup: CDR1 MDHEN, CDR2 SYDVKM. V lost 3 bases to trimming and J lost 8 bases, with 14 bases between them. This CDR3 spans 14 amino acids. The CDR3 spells CASSLSGIAHTIYF. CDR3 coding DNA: TGTGCCAGCAGTTTGTCAGGGATCGCGCACACCATATATTTT.

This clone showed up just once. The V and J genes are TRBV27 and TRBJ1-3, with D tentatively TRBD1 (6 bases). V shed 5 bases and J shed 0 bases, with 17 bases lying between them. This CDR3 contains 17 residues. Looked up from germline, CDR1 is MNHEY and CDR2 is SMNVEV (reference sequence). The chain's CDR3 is CASSPTGSSYSGNTIYF. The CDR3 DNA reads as TGTGCCAGCAGTCCTACAGGGTCCTCTTACTCTGGAAACACCATATATTTT.

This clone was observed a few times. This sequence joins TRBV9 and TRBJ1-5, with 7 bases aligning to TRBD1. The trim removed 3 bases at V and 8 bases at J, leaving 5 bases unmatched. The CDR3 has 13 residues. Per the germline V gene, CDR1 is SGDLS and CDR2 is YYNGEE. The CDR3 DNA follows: TGTGCCAGCAGCGAGGGAGACAGGGAGCCCCAGCATTTT. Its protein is CASSEGDREPQHF.

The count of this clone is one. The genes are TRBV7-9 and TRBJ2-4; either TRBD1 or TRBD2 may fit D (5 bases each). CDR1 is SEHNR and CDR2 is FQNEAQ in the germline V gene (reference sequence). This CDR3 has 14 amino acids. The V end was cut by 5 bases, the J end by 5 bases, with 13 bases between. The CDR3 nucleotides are TGTGCCAGCAGCCCCGGGACGGCAGAAAACATTCAGTACTTC. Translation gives CASSPGTAENIQYF.

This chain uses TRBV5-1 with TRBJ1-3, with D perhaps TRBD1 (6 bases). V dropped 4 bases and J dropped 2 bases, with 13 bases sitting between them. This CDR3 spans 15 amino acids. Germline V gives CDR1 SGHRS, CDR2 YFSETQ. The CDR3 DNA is TGCGCCAGCAGCCCCGGACAGATTGCTGGAAACACCATATATTTT. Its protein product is CASSPGQIAGNTIYF.

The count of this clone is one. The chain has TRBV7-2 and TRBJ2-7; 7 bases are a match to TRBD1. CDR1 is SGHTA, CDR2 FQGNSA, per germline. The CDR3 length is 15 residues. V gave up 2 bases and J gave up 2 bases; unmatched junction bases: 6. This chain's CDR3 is CASSLSRDRAYEQYF. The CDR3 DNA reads TGTGCCAGCAGCTTATCACGGGACAGAGCCTACGAGCAGTACTTC. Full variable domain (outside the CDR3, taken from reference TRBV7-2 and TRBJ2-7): GAGVSQSPSNKVTEKGKDVELRCDPISGHTALYWYRQSLGQGLEFLIYFQGNSAPDKSGLPSDRFSAERTGGSVSTLTIQRTQQEDSAVYLCASSLSRDRAYEQYFGPGTRLTVT.

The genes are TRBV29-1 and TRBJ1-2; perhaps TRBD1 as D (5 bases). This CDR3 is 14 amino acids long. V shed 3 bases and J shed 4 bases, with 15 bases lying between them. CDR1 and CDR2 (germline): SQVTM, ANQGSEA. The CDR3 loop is CSVDFREGTYGYTF. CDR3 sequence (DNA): TGCAGCGTTGATTTCCGGGAAGGGACCTATGGCTACACCTTC. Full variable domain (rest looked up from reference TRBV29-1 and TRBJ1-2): SAVISQKPSRDICQRGTSLTIQCQVDSQVTMMFWYRQQPGQSLTLIATANQGSEATYESGFVIDKFPISRPNLTFSTLTVSNMSPEDSSIYLCSVDFREGTYGYTFGSGTRLTVV.

As DNA, the CDR3 is TGTGCCAGCAGCGCGGGGACTAGCGCGTCCGCAGATACGCAGTATTTT. This codes for CASSAGTSASADTQYF. The chain employs TRBV7-6 and TRBJ2-3; 10 nucleotides line up with TRBD2. Trimming removed 5 bases from V and 4 bases from J; junction bases left unmatched: 9. There are 16 residues in the CDR3. Germline V gene data show CDR1 as SGHVS and CDR2 as FNYEAQ.

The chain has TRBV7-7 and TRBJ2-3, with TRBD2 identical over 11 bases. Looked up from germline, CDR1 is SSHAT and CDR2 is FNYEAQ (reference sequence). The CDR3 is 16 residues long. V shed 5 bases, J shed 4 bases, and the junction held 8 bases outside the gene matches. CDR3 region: CASSLLAGGPADTQYF. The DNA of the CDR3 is TGTGCCAGCAGCCTCTTAGCGGGAGGGCCGGCAGATACGCAGTATTTT.

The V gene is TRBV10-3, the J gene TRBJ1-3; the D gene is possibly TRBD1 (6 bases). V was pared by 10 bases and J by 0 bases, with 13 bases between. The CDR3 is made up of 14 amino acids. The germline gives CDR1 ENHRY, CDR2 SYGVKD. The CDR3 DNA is TGTGCCAACCGACAGGACGTCTCTGGAAACACCATATATTTT. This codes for CANRQDVSGNTIYF.

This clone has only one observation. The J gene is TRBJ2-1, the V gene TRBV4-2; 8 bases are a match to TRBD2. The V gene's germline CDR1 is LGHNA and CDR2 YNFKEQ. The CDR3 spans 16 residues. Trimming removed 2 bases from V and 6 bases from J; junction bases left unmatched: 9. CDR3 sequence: CASSQTGTRERNEQFF. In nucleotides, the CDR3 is TGTGCCAGCAGCCAAACCGGGACTAGAGAGCGCAATGAGCAGTTCTTC.

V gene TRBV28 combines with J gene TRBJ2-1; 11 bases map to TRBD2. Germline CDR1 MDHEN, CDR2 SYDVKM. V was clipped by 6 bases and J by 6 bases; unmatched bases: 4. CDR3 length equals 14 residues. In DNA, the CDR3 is TGTGCCAGCAGGGGGACTAGCGGCCCCAATGAGCAGTTCTTC. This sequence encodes CASRGTSGPNEQFF.

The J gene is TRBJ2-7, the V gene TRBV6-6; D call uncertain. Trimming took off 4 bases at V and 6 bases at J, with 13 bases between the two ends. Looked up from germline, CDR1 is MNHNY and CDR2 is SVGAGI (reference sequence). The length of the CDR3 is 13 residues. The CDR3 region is CASSSHLTSEQYF. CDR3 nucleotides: TGTGCCAGCAGTTCCCACCTAACTTCCGAGCAGTACTTC.

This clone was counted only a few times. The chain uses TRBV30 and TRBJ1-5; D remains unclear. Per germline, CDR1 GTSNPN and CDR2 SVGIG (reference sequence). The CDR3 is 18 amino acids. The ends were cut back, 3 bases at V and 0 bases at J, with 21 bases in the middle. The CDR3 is CAWRRPGTADDSNQPQHF. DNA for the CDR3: TGTGCCTGGAGGCGCCCGGGTACGGCAGACGATAGCAATCAGCCCCAGCATTTT.

The CDR3 DNA reads TGTGCCAGCAGTTTAACGAGGGGAGGCGCCAAAAACATTCAGTACTTC. Encoded protein: CASSLTRGGAKNIQYF. This rearrangement joins TRBV27 to TRBJ2-4; D perhaps matches TRBD2 (6 bases). The CDR3 loop spans 16 amino acids. V was shortened by 2 bases and J by 1 base, with 12 bases between the two germline ends. Germline CDR1 and CDR2: MNHEY and SMNVEV (reference sequence).

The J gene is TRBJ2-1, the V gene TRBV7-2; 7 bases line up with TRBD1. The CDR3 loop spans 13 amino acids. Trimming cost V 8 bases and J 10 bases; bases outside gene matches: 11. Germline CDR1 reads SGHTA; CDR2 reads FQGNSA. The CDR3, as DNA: TGTGCCAGCGGGAAGGGGGCGGCATCCGAGCAGTTCTTC. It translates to CASGKGAASEQFF.

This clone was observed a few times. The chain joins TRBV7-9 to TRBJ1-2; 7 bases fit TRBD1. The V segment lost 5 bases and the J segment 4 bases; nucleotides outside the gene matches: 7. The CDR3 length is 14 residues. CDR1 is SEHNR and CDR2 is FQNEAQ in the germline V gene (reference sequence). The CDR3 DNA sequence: TGTGCCAGCAGCCCGGGACAGATTGTCTATGGCTACACCTTC. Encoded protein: CASSPGQIVYGYTF. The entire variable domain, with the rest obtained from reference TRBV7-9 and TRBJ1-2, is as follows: DTGVSQNPRHKITKRGQNVTFRCDPISEHNRLYWYRQTLGQGPEFLTYFQNEAQLEKSRLLSDRFSAERPKGSFSTLEIQRTEQGDSAMYLCASSPGQIVYGYTFGSGTRLTVV.

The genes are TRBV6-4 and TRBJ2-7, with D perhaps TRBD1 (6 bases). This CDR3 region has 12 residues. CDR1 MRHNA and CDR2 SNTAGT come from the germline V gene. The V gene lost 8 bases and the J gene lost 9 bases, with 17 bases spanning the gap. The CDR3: CASRRGHTGQYF. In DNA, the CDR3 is TGTGCCAGCCGCAGGGGCCATACGGGGCAGTACTTC.

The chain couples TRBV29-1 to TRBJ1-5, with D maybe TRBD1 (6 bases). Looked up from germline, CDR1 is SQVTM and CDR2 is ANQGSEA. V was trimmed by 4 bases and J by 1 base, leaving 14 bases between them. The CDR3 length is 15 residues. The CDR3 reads CSVGGGGASNQPQHF. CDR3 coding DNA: TGCAGCGTTGGAGGGGGAGGGGCGAGCAATCAGCCCCAGCATTTT.

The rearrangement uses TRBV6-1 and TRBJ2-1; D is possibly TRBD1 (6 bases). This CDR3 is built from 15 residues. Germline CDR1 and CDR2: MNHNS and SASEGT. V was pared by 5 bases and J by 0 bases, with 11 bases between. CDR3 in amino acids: CASSKGVPSYNEQFF. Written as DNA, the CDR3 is TGTGCCAGCAGTAAGGGGGTACCCTCCTACAATGAGCAGTTCTTC.

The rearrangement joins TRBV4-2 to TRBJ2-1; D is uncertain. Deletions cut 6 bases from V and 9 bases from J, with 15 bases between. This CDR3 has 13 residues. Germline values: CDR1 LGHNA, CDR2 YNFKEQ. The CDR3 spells CASSQSRLGEQFF. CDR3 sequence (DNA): TGTGCCAGCAGTCAGAGTCGGTTGGGTGAGCAGTTCTTC.

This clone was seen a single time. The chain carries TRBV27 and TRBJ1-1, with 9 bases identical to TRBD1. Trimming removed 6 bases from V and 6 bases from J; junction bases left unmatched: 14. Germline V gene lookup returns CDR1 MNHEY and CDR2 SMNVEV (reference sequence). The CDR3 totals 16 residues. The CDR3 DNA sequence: TGTGCCAGCAGCCGGGCGCACGGGACAGGGCGACCTGAAGCTTTCTTT. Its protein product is CASSRAHGTGRPEAFF.

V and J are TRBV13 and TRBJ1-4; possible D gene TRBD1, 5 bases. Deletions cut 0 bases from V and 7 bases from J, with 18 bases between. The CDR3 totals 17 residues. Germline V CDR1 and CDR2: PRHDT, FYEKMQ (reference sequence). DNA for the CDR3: TGTGCCAGCAGCTTAGGGGGGATTTCTCCTGGGACTGAAAAACTGTTTTTT. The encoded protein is CASSLGGISPGTEKLFF.

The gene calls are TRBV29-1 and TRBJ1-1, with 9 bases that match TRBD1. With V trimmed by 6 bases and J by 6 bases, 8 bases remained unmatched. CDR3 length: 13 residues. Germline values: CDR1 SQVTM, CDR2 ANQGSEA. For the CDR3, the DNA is TGCAGCGTGGACAGGGGTCCGGGGGCTGAAGCTTTCTTT. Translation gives CSVDRGPGAEAFF. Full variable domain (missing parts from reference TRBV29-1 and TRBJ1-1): SAVISQKPSRDICQRGTSLTIQCQVDSQVTMMFWYRQQPGQSLTLIATANQGSEATYESGFVIDKFPISRPNLTFSTLTVSNMSPEDSSIYLCSVDRGPGAEAFFGQGTRLTVV.

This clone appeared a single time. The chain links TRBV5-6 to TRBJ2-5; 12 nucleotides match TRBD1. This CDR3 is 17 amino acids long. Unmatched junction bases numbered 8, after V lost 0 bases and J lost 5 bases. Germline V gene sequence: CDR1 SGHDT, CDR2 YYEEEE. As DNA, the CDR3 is TGTGCCAGCAGCTTGGCCGGGACAGGGGGCTCGGGTGAGACCCAGTACTTC. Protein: CASSLAGTGGSGETQYF.

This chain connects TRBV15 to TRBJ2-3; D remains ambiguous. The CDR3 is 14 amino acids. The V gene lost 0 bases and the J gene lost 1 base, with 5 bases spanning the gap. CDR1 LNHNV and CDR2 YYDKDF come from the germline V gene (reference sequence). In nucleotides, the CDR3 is TGTGCCACCAGCAGAGAAGGTCGCACAGATACGCAGTATTTT. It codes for CATSREGRTDTQYF.

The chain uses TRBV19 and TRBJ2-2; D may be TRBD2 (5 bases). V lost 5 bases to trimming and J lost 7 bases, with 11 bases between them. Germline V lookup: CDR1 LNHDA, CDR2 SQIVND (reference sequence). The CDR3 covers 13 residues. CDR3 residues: CASSRGLGGELFF. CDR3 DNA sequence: TGTGCCAGTAGTCGAGGGCTTGGCGGGGAGCTGTTTTTT.

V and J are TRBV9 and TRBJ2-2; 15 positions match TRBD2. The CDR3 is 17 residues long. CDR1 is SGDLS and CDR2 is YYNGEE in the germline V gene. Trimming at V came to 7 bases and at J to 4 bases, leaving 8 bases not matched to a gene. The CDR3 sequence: CASARTSGRGGTGELFF. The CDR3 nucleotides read TGTGCCAGCGCTAGGACTAGCGGGAGGGGGGGCACCGGGGAGCTGTTTTTT.

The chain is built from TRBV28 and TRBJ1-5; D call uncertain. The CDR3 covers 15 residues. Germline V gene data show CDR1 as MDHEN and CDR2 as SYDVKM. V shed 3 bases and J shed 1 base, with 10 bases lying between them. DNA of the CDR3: TGTGCCAGCAGTTTTCCCGGGGTGAGCAATCAGCCCCAGCATTTT. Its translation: CASSFPGVSNQPQHF.